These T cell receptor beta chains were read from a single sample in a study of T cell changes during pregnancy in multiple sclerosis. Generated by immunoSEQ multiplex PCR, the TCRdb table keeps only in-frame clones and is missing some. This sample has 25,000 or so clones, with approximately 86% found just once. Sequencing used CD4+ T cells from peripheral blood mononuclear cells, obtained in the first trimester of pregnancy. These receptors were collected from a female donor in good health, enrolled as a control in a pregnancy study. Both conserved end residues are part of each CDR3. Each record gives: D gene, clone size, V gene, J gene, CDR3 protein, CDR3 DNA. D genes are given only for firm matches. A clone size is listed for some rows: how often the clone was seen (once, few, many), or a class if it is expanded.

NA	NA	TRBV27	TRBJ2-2	CASTISLNTGELFF	TGTGCCAGCACCATCTCTCTAAACACCGGGGAGCTGTTTTTT
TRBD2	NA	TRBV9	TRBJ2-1	CASSVASGNEQFF	TGTGCCAGCAGCGTAGCTAGCGGGAATGAGCAGTTCTTC
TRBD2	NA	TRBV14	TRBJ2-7	CASSQDLGRGRGYEQYF	TGTGCCAGCAGCCAAGATCTTGGGAGGGGAAGAGGCTACGAGCAGTACTTC
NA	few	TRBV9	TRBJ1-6	CASSASSYNSPLHF	TGTGCCAGCAGCGCGAGCTCCTATAATTCACCCCTCCACTTT
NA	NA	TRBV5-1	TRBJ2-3	CASSSLSSTDTQYF	TGCGCCAGCAGCTCCCTCTCTAGCACAGATACGCAGTATTTT
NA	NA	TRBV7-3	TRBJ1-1	CASSLTGGIGTEAFF	TGTGCCAGCAGCTTAACGGGGGGAATTGGCACTGAAGCTTTCTTT
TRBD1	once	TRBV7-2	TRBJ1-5	CASSYDRVGNQPQHF	TGTGCCAGCAGCTACGACAGGGTTGGAAATCAGCCCCAGCATTTT
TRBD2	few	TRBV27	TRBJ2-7	CASSNGLAGPYEQYF	TGTGCCAGCAGTAACGGACTAGCGGGTCCCTACGAGCAGTACTTC
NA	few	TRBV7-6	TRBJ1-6	CASSLDGSHNSPLHF	TGTGCCAGCAGCTTAGACGGGTCGCATAATTCACCCCTCCACTTT
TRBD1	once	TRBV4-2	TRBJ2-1	CASSQEHRGWINEQFF	TGTGCCAGCAGCCAAGAACACAGGGGGTGGATCAATGAGCAGTTCTTC
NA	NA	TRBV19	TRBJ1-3	CASTRSLVSSGNTIYF	TGTGCCAGTACGCGGTCTCTCGTAAGCTCTGGAAACACCATATATTTT
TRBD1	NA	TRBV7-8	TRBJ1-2	CASSLAGQGTDNYGYTF	TGTGCCAGCAGCTTAGCGGGACAGGGGACGGATAACTATGGCTACACCTTC
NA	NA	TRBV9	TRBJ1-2	CASSLGGGIDYGYTF	TGTGCCAGCAGCCTAGGTGGGGGGATAGACTATGGCTACACCTTC
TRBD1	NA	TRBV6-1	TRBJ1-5	CASSWTGGEDQPQHF	TGTGCCAGCAGTTGGACAGGGGGCGAGGATCAGCCCCAGCATTTT
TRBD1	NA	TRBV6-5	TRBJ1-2	CASSYSRQGAYGYTF	TGTGCCAGCAGTTACTCCCGTCAGGGGGCATATGGCTACACCTTC
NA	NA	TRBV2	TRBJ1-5	CASSYGTGSNQPQHF	TGTGCCAGCAGCTACGGGACTGGCAGCAATCAGCCCCAGCATTTT
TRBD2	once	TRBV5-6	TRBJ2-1	CASSSTSGRYNEQFF	TGTGCCAGCAGCTCGACTAGCGGGAGGTACAATGAGCAGTTCTTC
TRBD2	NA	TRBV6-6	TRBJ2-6	CASSLDGRGGANVLTF	TGTGCCAGCAGTCTGGACGGGCGGGGGGGGGCCAACGTCCTGACTTTC
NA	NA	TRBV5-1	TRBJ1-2	CASSLDRTGGYTF	TGCGCCAGCAGCTTGGATAGAACAGGGGGCTACACCTTC
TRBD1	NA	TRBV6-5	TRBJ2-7	CASTASGTGGEQYF	TGTGCCAGCACCGCATCCGGGACAGGGGGCGAGCAGTACTTC
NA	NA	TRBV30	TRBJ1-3	CAWGTGAQGFLYF	NA
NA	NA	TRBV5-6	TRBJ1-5	CASSLSAGNSNQPQHF	TGTGCCAGCAGCTTGTCGGCGGGGAATAGCAATCAGCCCCAGCATTTT
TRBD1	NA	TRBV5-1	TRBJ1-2	CASSSGTALGYTF	TGCGCCAGCAGCTCCGGGACAGCCTTGGGCTACACCTTC
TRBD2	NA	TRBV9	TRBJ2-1	CASSPGLASYNEQFF	TGTGCCAGCAGCCCGGGACTAGCGAGCTACAATGAGCAGTTCTTC
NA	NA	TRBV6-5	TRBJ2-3	CASRAGQGGTDTQYF	TGTGCCAGCAGAGCGGGTCAAGGGGGCACAGATACGCAGTATTTT
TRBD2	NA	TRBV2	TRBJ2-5	CASSSAGVPQETQYF	TGTGCCAGCAGTTCAGCGGGAGTCCCCCAAGAGACCCAGTACTTC
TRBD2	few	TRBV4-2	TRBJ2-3	CASSQEGSGGAKDTQYF	TGTGCCAGCAGCCAAGAAGGTAGCGGGGGGGCCAAAGATACGCAGTATTTT
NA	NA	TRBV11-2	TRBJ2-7	CASSLDPPSGWRGHEQYF	TGTGCCAGCAGCTTAGATCCCCCCTCAGGGTGGAGGGGCCACGAGCAGTACTTC
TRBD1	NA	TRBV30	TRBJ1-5	CAWSGGTVNQPQHF	TGTGCCTGGAGCGGCGGGACAGTCAATCAGCCCCAGCATTTT
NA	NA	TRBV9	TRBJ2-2	CASSSRGPGELFF	TGTGCCAGCAGCTCGCGCGGGCCCGGGGAGCTGTTTTTT
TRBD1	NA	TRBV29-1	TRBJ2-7	CSVEISGQGGYEQYF	TGCAGCGTTGAAATTTCGGGACAGGGGGGCTACGAGCAGTACTTC
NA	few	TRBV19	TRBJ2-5	CASSIRGFEGETQYF	TGTGCCAGTAGTATACGGGGGTTCGAAGGAGAGACCCAGTACTTC
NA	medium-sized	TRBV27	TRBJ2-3	CASSFTVSTDTQYF	TGTGCCAGCAGTTTTACGGTCAGCACAGATACGCAGTATTTT